These T cell receptor beta chains were read from a single sample in a study of Ad26.COV2.S vaccination and SARS-CoV-2 variants. TCRdb keeps only in-frame clones here, not all; method: immunoSEQ multiplex PCR. The table records roughly 450,000 clones, 80% to 95% of them present only once. The input for sequencing was peripheral blood, taken in a trial of Ad26.COV2.S vaccine versus placebo. These receptor sequences come from a person aged 18-65 years who received the Ad26.COV2.S COVID-19 vaccine or a placebo. The CDR3 runs from the conserved cysteine through the conserved F or W. Each record gives: CDR3 DNA, CDR3 protein, V gene, D gene, clone size, J gene. The D gene is left open where the match is weak. Only some rows state a clone size, as once, few, many or a class for expanded clones.

CDR3nt: TGTGCCAGCAGTCCGGGACTAGCGGGAGTTGGGGAGCAGTACTTC
CDR3aa: CASSPGLAGVGEQYF
v_gene: TRBV6-2/TRBV6-3
d_gene: TRBD2
abundance: -
j_gene: TRBJ2-7

CDR3nt: TGTGCCAGCAGTTCAACAGGGGGCTACCAGCCCCAGCATTTT
CDR3aa: CASSSTGGYQPQHF
v_gene: TRBV2
d_gene: TRBD1
abundance: -
j_gene: TRBJ1-5

CDR3nt: TGTGCCACCTTACAGGTAATGAATGAAAAACTGTTTTTT
CDR3aa: CATLQVMNEKLFF
v_gene: TRBV24-1
d_gene: -
abundance: -
j_gene: TRBJ1-4

CDR3nt: TGTGCCAGCAGTCCCGAGGGGACAGGGATTCCCCTCCACTTT
CDR3aa: CASSPEGTGIPLHF
v_gene: TRBV6-6
d_gene: TRBD1
abundance: -
j_gene: TRBJ1-6

CDR3nt: TGCAGTGCCAGAGATAACACCATATATTTT
CDR3aa: CSARDNTIYF
v_gene: TRBV20-1
d_gene: -
abundance: -
j_gene: TRBJ1-3

CDR3nt: TGTGCCAGTAGTATAAGTTCGACAGCCAACACTGAAGCTTTCTTT
CDR3aa: CASSISSTANTEAFF
v_gene: TRBV19
d_gene: -
abundance: -
j_gene: TRBJ1-1

CDR3nt: TGCGCCAGCAGCCAATTTGGGGGGGCTAGCACAGATACGCAGTATTTT
CDR3aa: CASSQFGGASTDTQYF
v_gene: TRBV4-3
d_gene: -
abundance: -
j_gene: TRBJ2-3

CDR3nt: TGTGCCAGCAGTTGGGGGACGGAGACCCAGTACTTC
CDR3aa: CASSWGTETQYF
v_gene: TRBV12-3/TRBV12-4
d_gene: -
abundance: -
j_gene: TRBJ2-5

CDR3nt: TGTGCCAGCAGTTTATGGGGGGTCAATGAGCAGTTCTTC
CDR3aa: CASSLWGVNEQFF
v_gene: TRBV28
d_gene: -
abundance: few
j_gene: TRBJ2-1

CDR3nt: TGTGCCAGTAGTTCAGATGGAGGAGGCTACGAGCAGTACTTC
CDR3aa: CASSSDGGGYEQYF
v_gene: TRBV19
d_gene: -
abundance: -
j_gene: TRBJ2-7

CDR3nt: TGTGCCAGCAGCCCGGACAGCTCTTACAATGAGCAGTTCTTC
CDR3aa: CASSPDSSYNEQFF
v_gene: TRBV7-3
d_gene: -
abundance: -
j_gene: TRBJ2-1

CDR3nt: TGTGCCAGCACCAGGGGACAGGGAACCGGGGAGCTGTTTTTT
CDR3aa: CASTRGQGTGELFF
v_gene: TRBV25-1
d_gene: TRBD1
abundance: -
j_gene: TRBJ2-2

CDR3nt: TGTGCCAGCAGCTTAGCCCCGGGACCTACTATTAACTATGGCTACACCTTC
CDR3aa: CASSLAPGPTINYGYTF
v_gene: TRBV7-2
d_gene: -
abundance: once
j_gene: TRBJ1-2

CDR3nt: TGTGCCAGCAGCTTGTCTGGCGGAACCTACGAGCAGTACTTC
CDR3aa: CASSLSGGTYEQYF
v_gene: TRBV5-5
d_gene: -
abundance: -
j_gene: TRBJ2-7

CDR3nt: TGTGCCAGCAGCTTGGCGGGCAGCAGCGGTGTTACGCAGTATTTT
CDR3aa: CASSLAGSSGVTQYF
v_gene: TRBV5-6
d_gene: -
abundance: -
j_gene: TRBJ2-3

CDR3nt: TGCAGCGTTGAGCGGGAGCCAACGCAGTATTTT
CDR3aa: CSVEREPTQYF
v_gene: TRBV29-1
d_gene: TRBD2
abundance: -
j_gene: TRBJ2-3

CDR3nt: TGTGCCAGCAGTTACGAGAGGCAGGGATCCTATGGCTACACCTTC
CDR3aa: CASSYERQGSYGYTF
v_gene: TRBV6-5
d_gene: -
abundance: -
j_gene: TRBJ1-2

CDR3nt: TGTGCCAACAAGGAGGGGGCGATAAAGACACACAATGAGCAGTTCTTC
CDR3aa: CANKEGAIKTHNEQFF
v_gene: TRBV28
d_gene: -
abundance: -
j_gene: TRBJ2-1

CDR3nt: TGTGCCAGCAGCCCGATCGGGGTTGGAACTAATGAAAAACTGTTTTTT
CDR3aa: CASSPIGVGTNEKLFF
v_gene: TRBV2
d_gene: -
abundance: -
j_gene: TRBJ1-4

CDR3nt: TGTGCCAGCAGCGGAGGGACTTACTATGGCTACACCTTC
CDR3aa: CASSGGTYYGYTF
v_gene: TRBV9
d_gene: -
abundance: once
j_gene: TRBJ1-2

CDR3nt: TGTGCCAGCAGTAAGAGCGGGAGAGCGACACCTTTAGATACGCAGTATTTT
CDR3aa: CASSKSGRATPLDTQYF
v_gene: TRBV7-2
d_gene: TRBD2
abundance: -
j_gene: TRBJ2-3

CDR3nt: TGCGCCAGCAGCCCTGGACTAGCGGGTAACAATGAGCAGTTCTTC
CDR3aa: CASSPGLAGNNEQFF
v_gene: TRBV5-1
d_gene: TRBD2
abundance: -
j_gene: TRBJ2-1

CDR3nt: TGTGCCAGCACAAACGGGGAAAAACTGTTTTTT
CDR3aa: CASTNGEKLFF
v_gene: TRBV6-1
d_gene: -
abundance: -
j_gene: TRBJ1-4

CDR3nt: TGTGCCAGCAGCGTAGCTCTGGACGCCAGGGGCGAGCAGTACTTC
CDR3aa: CASSVALDARGEQYF
v_gene: TRBV9
d_gene: -
abundance: -
j_gene: TRBJ2-7

CDR3nt: TGTGCCAGCGGACGCCTAGTACAGGCCCAAGAGACCCAGTACTTC
CDR3aa: CASGRLVQAQETQYF
v_gene: TRBV28
d_gene: -
abundance: -
j_gene: TRBJ2-5

CDR3nt: TGTGCCAGCTTAGGGCAGGGGGCGGGAGACACTGAAGCTTTCTTT
CDR3aa: CASLGQGAGDTEAFF
v_gene: TRBV28
d_gene: TRBD1
abundance: -
j_gene: TRBJ1-1

CDR3nt: TGTGCCAGCAGCCAAGGCTGGAACCCCGGGGCCAACGTCCTGACTTTC
CDR3aa: CASSQGWNPGANVLTF
v_gene: TRBV4-2
d_gene: -
abundance: -
j_gene: TRBJ2-6

CDR3nt: TGTGCCAGCAGCCAATCGTGGGGAGATCGTTATGGCTACACCTTC
CDR3aa: CASSQSWGDRYGYTF
v_gene: TRBV3-1/TRBV3-2
d_gene: -
abundance: -
j_gene: TRBJ1-2

CDR3nt: TGTGCCAGCAGTGAATCGGGATACTCCTACAATGAGCAGTTCTTC
CDR3aa: CASSESGYSYNEQFF
v_gene: TRBV25-1
d_gene: -
abundance: -
j_gene: TRBJ2-1

CDR3nt: TGTGCCAGCAGCAGACAGGGGTGGGTGAACACTGAAGCTTTCTTT
CDR3aa: CASSRQGWVNTEAFF
v_gene: TRBV9
d_gene: TRBD1
abundance: -
j_gene: TRBJ1-1

CDR3nt: TGTGCCAGCAGTGAGGGGACCAATTCACCCCTCCACTTT
CDR3aa: CASSEGTNSPLHF
v_gene: TRBV6-4
d_gene: -
abundance: -
j_gene: TRBJ1-6

CDR3nt: TGTGCCAGCAGCTTAGACGGCGGAACCTCTAACTATGGCTACACCTTC
CDR3aa: CASSLDGGTSNYGYTF
v_gene: TRBV7-2
d_gene: -
abundance: -
j_gene: TRBJ1-2

CDR3nt: TGTGCCAGCAGTGGGGGCAGGGTCGTGAACACCGGGGAGCTGTTTTTT
CDR3aa: CASSGGRVVNTGELFF
v_gene: TRBV6-2/TRBV6-3
d_gene: -
abundance: -
j_gene: TRBJ2-2

CDR3nt: TGCGCCAGCAGCGAAAGCGGATTCTCCTACGAGCAGTACTTC
CDR3aa: CASSESGFSYEQYF
v_gene: TRBV5-1
d_gene: -
abundance: -
j_gene: TRBJ2-7

CDR3nt: TGTGCCAGTAGTTTAAGGACAGGGTTCACTGAAGCTTTCTTT
CDR3aa: CASSLRTGFTEAFF
v_gene: TRBV19
d_gene: TRBD1
abundance: -
j_gene: TRBJ1-1

CDR3nt: TGTGCCAGCATCGGGAACATTCACAATGAGCAGTTCTTC
CDR3aa: CASIGNIHNEQFF
v_gene: TRBV6-5
d_gene: -
abundance: -
j_gene: TRBJ2-1

CDR3nt: TGTGCCAGCAGCCAAGTTTTGAGGGAGGGTGGGTATGAGCAGTTCTTC
CDR3aa: CASSQVLREGGYEQFF
v_gene: TRBV4-2
d_gene: TRBD2
abundance: -
j_gene: TRBJ2-1

CDR3nt: TGCGCCAGCAGTGACCCTTTCGGGACTAGCGCTCTCAATGAGCAGTTCTTC
CDR3aa: CASSDPFGTSALNEQFF
v_gene: TRBV10-2
d_gene: TRBD2
abundance: -
j_gene: TRBJ2-1

CDR3nt: TGTGCCAGCAGCTTAAGCAGGGGGAATGAGCAGTTCTTC
CDR3aa: CASSLSRGNEQFF
v_gene: TRBV11-3
d_gene: TRBD1
abundance: -
j_gene: TRBJ2-1

CDR3nt: TGTGCCAGCAGCCGAATGACTAGCGGCAGCTCCTACGAGCAGTACTTC
CDR3aa: CASSRMTSGSSYEQYF
v_gene: TRBV11-2
d_gene: TRBD2
abundance: few
j_gene: TRBJ2-7

CDR3nt: TGTGCCAGCAGTTACTCGACAGGGGGCGAGCAGTACTTC
CDR3aa: CASSYSTGGEQYF
v_gene: TRBV6-6
d_gene: TRBD1
abundance: -
j_gene: TRBJ2-7

CDR3nt: TGTGCCAGCAGCGCCGGGACTAGCGGGAGAGAAGAGACCCAGTACTTC
CDR3aa: CASSAGTSGREETQYF
v_gene: TRBV11-3
d_gene: TRBD2
abundance: -
j_gene: TRBJ2-5

CDR3nt: TGCAGTGCTAGTTCCGGCCCCAGTGGGCCCCAGCATTTT
CDR3aa: CSASSGPSGPQHF
v_gene: TRBV20-1
d_gene: -
abundance: -
j_gene: TRBJ1-5

CDR3nt: TGCGCCAGCAGCCAAGGGACAGTCAATCAGCCCCAGCATTTT
CDR3aa: CASSQGTVNQPQHF
v_gene: TRBV4-1
d_gene: -
abundance: few
j_gene: TRBJ1-5

CDR3nt: TGTGCCAGCAGCTTAAACGGCAGGAGCGCTGCAACTAATGAAAAACTGTTTTTT
CDR3aa: CASSLNGRSAATNEKLFF
v_gene: TRBV7-3
d_gene: -
abundance: -
j_gene: TRBJ1-4